Listed below are T cell receptor beta chains from one sample, sequenced in a study of cytomegalovirus exposure and HLA in healthy donors. TCRdb's table, derived via immunoSEQ multiplex PCR, lists solely in-frame clones and lacks some. The sample records approximately 150,000 clones, 76% being singletons. Sample: PBMCs. These receptors were collected from a male donor in good health and CMV-seronegative. The CDR3 runs from the conserved cysteine through the conserved F or W. The D gene is left open where the match is weak. The listing skips clone size in some rows; elsewhere it reads once, few, many or a size class.

v_gene,len,d_gene,abundance,j_gene,CDR3aa,CDR3nt
TRBV28,15,NA,NA,TRBJ1-5,CASRPDSYSNQPQHF,TGTGCCAGCAGACCAGACAGTTATAGCAATCAGCCCCAGCATTTT
TRBV28,13,NA,few,TRBJ1-5,CASRAENNQPQHF,TGTGCCAGCAGAGCGGAGAACAATCAGCCCCAGCATTTT
TRBV13,16,NA,NA,TRBJ2-1,CASSAPETRLGGEQFF,TGTGCCAGCAGCGCCCCGGAGACTAGGCTTGGCGGTGAGCAGTTCTTC
TRBV9,15,NA,once,TRBJ1-4,CASSPQDSTNEKLFF,TGTGCCAGCAGCCCCCAGGACAGCACTAATGAAAAACTGTTTTTT
TRBV13,17,TRBD1,NA,TRBJ1-2,CASSFGGTGGAAYGYTF,TGTGCCAGCAGCTTTGGTGGGACAGGGGGCGCGGCCTATGGCTACACCTTC
TRBV5-1,15,TRBD1,few,TRBJ1-5,CASSFGTGGNQPQHF,TGCGCCAGCAGCTTCGGGACAGGAGGCAATCAGCCCCAGCATTTT
TRBV11-3,13,TRBD1,NA,TRBJ1-1,CASSSRQGTEAFF,TGTGCCAGCAGCTCCCGACAGGGCACTGAAGCTTTCTTT
TRBV5-1,16,TRBD2,NA,TRBJ2-1,CASSFSLAGDLNEQFF,TGCGCCAGCAGCTTCAGCCTAGCGGGGGACCTCAATGAGCAGTTCTTC
TRBV19,19,TRBD1,NA,TRBJ2-2,CASNLGGTGEGLNTGELFF,TGTGCCAGTAATCTAGGCGGGACAGGAGAGGGTCTGAACACCGGGGAGCTGTTTTTT
TRBV5-1,17,TRBD1,NA,TRBJ2-7,CASSLAPTGGSSYEQYF,TGCGCCAGCAGCCTGGCGCCGACAGGGGGTAGCTCCTACGAGCAGTACTTC
TRBV6-4,13,NA,NA,TRBJ2-2,CASSVSDTGELFF,TGTGCCAGCAGCGTCTCCGACACCGGGGAGCTGTTTTTT
TRBV30,13,NA,NA,TRBJ1-2,CAWTPGGLVSYTF,TGTGCCTGGACCCCCGGGGGGTTGGTCTCCTACACCTTC
TRBV18,17,NA,NA,TRBJ2-2,CASSPGAASINTGELFF,TGTGCCAGCTCACCAGGGGCAGCAAGCATAAACACCGGGGAGCTGTTTTTT
TRBV29-1,12,NA,NA,TRBJ2-7,CSETDRYYEQYF,TGCAGCGAGACCGACCGATACTACGAGCAGTACTTC
TRBV18,17,NA,few,TRBJ1-4,CASSVTFLSRGEEKLFF,TGTGCCAGCTCCGTCACATTCCTTAGCAGGGGAGAGGAAAAACTGTTTTTT
TRBV5-3,14,TRBD1,few,TRBJ1-4,CARPLQGPDEKLFF,TGTGCCAGGCCGTTACAGGGGCCCGATGAAAAACTGTTTTTT
TRBV11-2,14,NA,NA,TRBJ2-1,CASSGRESYNEQFF,TGTGCCAGCAGCGGCAGGGAATCCTACAATGAGCAGTTCTTC
TRBV5-1,14,NA,NA,TRBJ1-2,CASSWDWANYGYTF,TGCGCCAGCAGCTGGGACTGGGCTAACTATGGCTACACCTTC
TRBV6-1,15,TRBD1,few,TRBJ1-3,CASTLGQPSGNTIYF,TGTGCCAGCACTCTGGGACAGCCGTCTGGAAACACCATATATTTT
TRBV4-2,17,TRBD1,few,TRBJ1-5,CASSQVRGGTVGLPQHF,TGTGCCAGCAGCCAAGTCCGAGGGGGGACAGTGGGATTGCCCCAGCATTTT
TRBV4-1,17,TRBD2,medium-sized,TRBJ2-3,CASSQAMGGTSTDTQYF,TGCGCCAGCAGCCAGGCTATGGGGGGGACTAGCACAGATACGCAGTATTTT
TRBV7-9,16,TRBD2,NA,TRBJ2-5,CASSPVWGGTQETQYF,TGTGCCAGCAGCCCCGTTTGGGGAGGGACCCAAGAGACCCAGTACTTC